Listed below are T cell receptor beta chains from one sample, sequenced in a study of control samples from healthy donors and cancer patients. Sequencing was performed with immunoSEQ multiplex PCR; in TCRdb, only in-frame clones are kept and a portion is missing. This sample has around 150,000 clones; about 94% occur once, and the top ten carry around 8.5%. Sequenced sample: blood. The receptors here all came from a middle-aged woman in good health. Each CDR3 is given with its conserved first and last residue. A D gene is named only where the DNA matches it firmly. Some rows mark clone size as missing; the rest say once, few, many or name a class of expanded clone.

. | TRBD1 | TRBJ1-2 | TRBV10-3 | CAIKKGTGGGYTF | TGTGCCATCAAGAAGGGGACAGGGGGTGGCTACACCTTC
. | . | TRBJ1-4 | TRBV27 | CASSLQLPGFGNEKLFF | TGTGCCAGCAGCCTACAGCTTCCAGGGTTTGGTAATGAAAAACTGTTTTTT
. | . | TRBJ1-2 | TRBV6-6 | CASRQQQNYGYTF | TGTGCCAGCAGACAACAGCAAAACTATGGCTACACCTTC
. | . | TRBJ2-5 | TRBV6-6 | CASSLVVEGETQYF | TGTGCCAGCAGTTTGGTCGTGGAAGGTGAGACCCAGTACTTC
once | . | TRBJ2-1 | TRBV3-1/TRBV3-2 | CASSQDPGAGSNEQFF | TGTGCCAGCAGCCAAGATCCAGGGGCTGGAAGCAATGAGCAGTTCTTC
. | . | TRBJ1-1 | TRBV4-1 | CASSRNSEAFF | TGCGCCAGCAGCCGCAACAGTGAAGCTTTCTTT
. | TRBD1 | TRBJ1-5 | TRBV4-1 | CASSQGQSYQPQHF | TGCGCCAGCAGCCAGGGACAGAGCTATCAGCCCCAGCATTTT
once | . | TRBJ2-7 | TRBV9 | CASSVGGHILSWGEQYF | TGTGCCAGCAGCGTAGGGGGACACATCCTGAGCTGGGGCGAGCAGTACTTC
few | TRBD1 | TRBJ1-2 | TRBV5-4 | CASSPMGQTYGYTF | TGTGCCAGCAGCCCGATGGGACAGACCTATGGCTACACCTTC
once | . | TRBJ1-3 | TRBV6-2/TRBV6-3 | CASSYLRDRRSGNTIYF | TGTGCCAGCAGTTACTTACGTGACCGGCGCTCTGGAAACACCATATATTTT
. | . | TRBJ1-5 | TRBV2 | CASSQQGSNQPQHF | TGTGCCAGCAGTCAGCAGGGGAGCAATCAGCCCCAGCATTTT
. | . | TRBJ2-3 | TRBV24-1 | CATSDRTVTDTQYF | TGTGCCACCAGTGATCGGACAGTCACAGATACGCAGTATTTT
. | . | TRBJ1-1 | TRBV19 | CASSIVWNTEAFF | TGTGCCAGTAGTATTGTGTGGAACACTGAAGCTTTCTTT
. | . | TRBJ1-1 | TRBV9 | CASRASSNTEAFF | TGTGCCAGCCGAGCTTCCTCTAACACTGAAGCTTTCTTT
. | . | TRBJ2-1 | TRBV27 | CASSWGSSGNEQFF | TGTGCCAGCAGTTGGGGTTCTTCCGGGAATGAGCAGTTCTTC
. | TRBD1 | TRBJ2-5 | TRBV18 | CASSAFRDRVRQETQYF | TGTGCCAGCTCAGCATTCCGGGACAGGGTGCGGCAAGAGACCCAGTACTTC
. | . | TRBJ1-2 | TRBV12-5 | CASGLVLGQRYYGYTF | TGTGCTAGTGGTTTGGTACTAGGACAGAGATACTATGGCTACACCTTC
. | TRBD1 | TRBJ2-5 | TRBV5-4 | CASSPRGPQETQYF | TGTGCCAGCAGTCCCAGGGGGCCCCAAGAGACCCAGTACTTC
. | TRBD1 | TRBJ1-2 | TRBV20-1 | CSASNSIPGQSGYTF | TGCAGTGCTAGTAACTCGATTCCGGGACAGAGTGGCTACACCTTC
. | . | TRBJ1-6 | TRBV6-6 | CASRISYNSPLHF | TGTGCCAGCAGGATCTCCTATAATTCACCCCTCCACTTT
. | . | TRBJ1-6 | TRBV3-1/TRBV3-2 | CASSSLSQDPSPLHF | TGTGCCAGCAGTTCTTTATCGCAGGATCCTTCACCCCTCCACTTT